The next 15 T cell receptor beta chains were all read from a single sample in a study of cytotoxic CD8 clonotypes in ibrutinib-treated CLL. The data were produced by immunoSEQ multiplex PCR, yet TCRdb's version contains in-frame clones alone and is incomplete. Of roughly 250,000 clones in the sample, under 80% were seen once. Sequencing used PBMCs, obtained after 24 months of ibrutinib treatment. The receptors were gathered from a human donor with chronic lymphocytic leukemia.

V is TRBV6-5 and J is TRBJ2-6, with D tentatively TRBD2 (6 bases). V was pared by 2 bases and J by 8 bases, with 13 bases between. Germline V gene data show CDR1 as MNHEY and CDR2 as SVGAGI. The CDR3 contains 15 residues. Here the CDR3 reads CASSYVGGSSNVLTF. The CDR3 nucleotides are TGTGCCAGCAGTTACGTGGGAGGTTCATCCAACGTCCTGACTTTC.

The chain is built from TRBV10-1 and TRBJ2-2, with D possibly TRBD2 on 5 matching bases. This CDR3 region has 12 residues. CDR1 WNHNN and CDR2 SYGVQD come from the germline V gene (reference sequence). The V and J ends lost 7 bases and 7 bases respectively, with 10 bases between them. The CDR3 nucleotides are TGCGCCAGCAAGGACTCTGACGGGGAGCTGTTTTTT. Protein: CASKDSDGELFF.

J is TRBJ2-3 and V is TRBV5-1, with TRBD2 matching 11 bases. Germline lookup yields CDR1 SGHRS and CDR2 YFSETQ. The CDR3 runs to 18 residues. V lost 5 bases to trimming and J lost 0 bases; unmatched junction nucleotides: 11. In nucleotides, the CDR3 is TGCGCCAGCAGGGCCGGGACTAGCGGTACCTTTAGCACAGATACGCAGTATTTT. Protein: CASRAGTSGTFSTDTQYF.

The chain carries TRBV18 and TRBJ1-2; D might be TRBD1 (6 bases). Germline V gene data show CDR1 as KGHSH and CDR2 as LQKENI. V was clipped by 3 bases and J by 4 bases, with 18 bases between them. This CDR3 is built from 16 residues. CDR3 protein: CASSPLPDTGIYGYTF. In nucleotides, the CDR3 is TGTGCCAGCTCACCGTTACCGGACACAGGGATCTATGGCTACACCTTC.

The CDR3 DNA sequence: TGTGCCAGCAGCCAGGTCTCCTACAATGAGCAGTTCTTC. This sequence encodes CASSQVSYNEQFF. The V gene is TRBV7-6, the J gene TRBJ2-1; D gene uncertain. With 5 bases removed from V and 0 bases from J, the gap between germline ends came to 5 bases. Germline V gene sequence: CDR1 SGHVS, CDR2 FNYEAQ. The CDR3 is 13 amino acids.

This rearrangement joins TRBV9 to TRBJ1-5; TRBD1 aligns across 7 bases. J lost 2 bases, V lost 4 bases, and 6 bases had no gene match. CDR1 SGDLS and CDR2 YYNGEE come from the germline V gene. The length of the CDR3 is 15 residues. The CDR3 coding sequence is TGTGCCAGCAGCCCAGGGGGAGGGGGCAATCAGCCCCAGCATTTT. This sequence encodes CASSPGGGGNQPQHF.

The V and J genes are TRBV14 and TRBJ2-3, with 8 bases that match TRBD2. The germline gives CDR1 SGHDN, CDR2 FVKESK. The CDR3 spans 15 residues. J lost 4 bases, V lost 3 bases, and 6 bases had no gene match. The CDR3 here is CASSQGGRSADTQYF. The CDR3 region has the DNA TGTGCCAGCAGCCAGGGCGGGAGGTCCGCAGATACGCAGTATTTT.

Here the CDR3 reads CASTRTSGEETQYF. The CDR3, as DNA: TGTGCCAGCACCCGGACTAGCGGGGAAGAGACCCAGTACTTC. The V and J genes are TRBV9 and TRBJ2-5; 12 bases fit TRBD2. Germline lookup yields CDR1 SGDLS and CDR2 YYNGEE. CDR3 size: 14 residues. The V and J ends lost 6 bases and 3 bases, in that order; junction bases with no gene match: 3.

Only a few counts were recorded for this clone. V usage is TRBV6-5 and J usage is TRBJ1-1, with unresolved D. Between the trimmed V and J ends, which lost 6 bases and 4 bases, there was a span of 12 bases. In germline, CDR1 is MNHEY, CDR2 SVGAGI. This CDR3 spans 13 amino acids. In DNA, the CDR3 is TGTGCCAGCAGCCGACCGCAGAGCACTGAAGCTTTCTTT. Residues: CASSRPQSTEAFF.

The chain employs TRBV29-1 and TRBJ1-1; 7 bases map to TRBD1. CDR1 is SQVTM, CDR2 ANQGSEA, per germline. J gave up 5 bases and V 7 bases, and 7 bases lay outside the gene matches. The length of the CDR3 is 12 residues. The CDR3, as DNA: TGCAGCGCTCCACAGGGGACGACTGAAGCTTTCTTT. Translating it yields CSAPQGTTEAFF.

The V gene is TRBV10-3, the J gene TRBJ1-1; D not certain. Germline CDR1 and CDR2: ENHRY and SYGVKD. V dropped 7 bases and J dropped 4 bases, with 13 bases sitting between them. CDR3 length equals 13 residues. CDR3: CAIKIGVSTEAFF. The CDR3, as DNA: TGTGCCATCAAAATTGGAGTTTCCACTGAAGCTTTCTTT.

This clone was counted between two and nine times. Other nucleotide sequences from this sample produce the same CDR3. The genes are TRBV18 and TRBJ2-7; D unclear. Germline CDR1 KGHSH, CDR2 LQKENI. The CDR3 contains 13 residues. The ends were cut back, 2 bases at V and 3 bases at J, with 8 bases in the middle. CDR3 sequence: CASSPGQNYEQYF. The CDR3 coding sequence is TGTGCCAGCTCACCAGGGCAGAACTACGAGCAGTACTTC.

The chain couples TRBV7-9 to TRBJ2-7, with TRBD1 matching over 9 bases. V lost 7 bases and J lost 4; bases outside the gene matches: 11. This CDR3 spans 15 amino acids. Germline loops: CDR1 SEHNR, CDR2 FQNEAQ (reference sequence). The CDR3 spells CASNPTGTGMYEQYF. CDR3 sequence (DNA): TGTGCCAGCAACCCCACCGGGACAGGGATGTACGAGCAGTACTTC.

CDR3 protein: CAWSVRDLLNEKLFF. As DNA, the CDR3 is TGTGCCTGGAGTGTACGAGACCTGCTTAATGAAAAACTGTTTTTT. The rearrangement uses TRBV30 and TRBJ1-4; D not resolved. Trimming removed 0 bases from V and 4 bases from J, with 12 bases in between. The CDR3 runs 15 residues. Germline V gene data show CDR1 as GTSNPN and CDR2 as SVGIG (reference sequence).

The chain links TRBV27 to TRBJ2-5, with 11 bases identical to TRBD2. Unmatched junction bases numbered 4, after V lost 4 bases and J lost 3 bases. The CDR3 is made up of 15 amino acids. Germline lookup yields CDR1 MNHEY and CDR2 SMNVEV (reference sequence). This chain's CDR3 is CASSSLLAGEETQYF. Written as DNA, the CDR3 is TGTGCCAGCAGTTCCTTACTAGCGGGGGAAGAGACCCAGTACTTC.